The clone carrying this TCR beta chain has only a few counts. Its antigen is currently unknown. Unique molecular identifiers were used in preparing the TCRbeta library. TCRdb re-derived calls from the PCR reads in MiXCR, one entry per CDR3 protein. The sample has around 450,000 distinct CDR3 sequences, roughly 10% seen once. The entry originates in a study of T-cell reconstitution after alpha-beta-depleted transplantation in children. The study's findings and limits: As was reported, about two months after transplant, alpha-beta T cells came from several hundred expanded graft clones.

Germline CDR1 and CDR2: KGHSH and LQKENI. After removal of 3 bases from V and 1 base from J, the junction contained 6 bases not matched to a gene. The length of the CDR3 is 16 residues. This TCR derives from a child younger than 10 with inherited bone marrow failure, due to receive a stem cell transplant. This chain links TRBV18 with TRBJ2-5, with 9 bases that match TRBD2. The specimen was PBMCs, collected before TCRalphabeta/CD19-depleted stem cell transplant. In DNA, the CDR3 is TGTGCCAGCTCACCGGTAGCGGGAGAAGGCCAAGAGACCCAGTACTTC. Translated: CASSPVAGEGQETQYF.